This TCR beta chain stems from a study of cytomegalovirus exposure and HLA in healthy donors. Trimming at V came to 4 bases and at J to 2 bases, leaving 15 bases not matched to a gene. CDR1 and CDR2 from the germline V gene are SGHNT and YYREEE (reference sequence). This CDR3 spans 19 amino acids. The repertoire was sequenced with immunoSEQ multiplex PCR; TCRdb's copy has only in-frame clones and lacks some. The sample has 150,000 to 200,000 clones; 85% to 90% are singletons. Sequenced sample: PBMCs. This rearrangement joins TRBV5-4 to TRBJ1-5; 10 bases map to TRBD1. The sequence was obtained from a young woman in good health and CMV-seronegative. CDR3 nucleotide sequence: TGTGCCAGCAGCCCGACCTTGGGACAGGGGAAGGACGGCAATCAGCCCCAGCATTTT. It codes for CASSPTLGQGKDGNQPQHF.